This TCR beta chain was recorded in a study of T cell repertoires in cytomegalovirus infection. Study-level information: Signatures in public TCR beta sequences pointed to both CMV infection and matching HLA type.

The CDR3 contains 14 residues. Germline CDR1 reads MNHEY; CDR2 reads SMNVEV (reference sequence). With 2 bases removed from V and 5 bases from J, the gap between germline ends came to 7 bases. Points from the study as a whole: HLA-C-restricted, CMV-specific TCR beta clonotypes were dominant ex vivo. Of the TCR beta families, the public ones yielded a cumulative frequency that identified carriers of CMV plus the relevant HLA.

Notes on this clonotype: Antigen unknown.

TCRdb passed the reads through MiXCR, listing each CDR3 protein once. The table lists about 150,000 distinct CDR3 sequences, 30% to 40% of them singletons, with 45% to 55% in the top ten. The TCR sequence derives from a human donor in good health (CMV status not recorded). Some clones in this sample may be carry-over from other donors' samples. Sequencing was performed on CD8+ T cells from cultured PBMCs, taken from culture after CMV antigen stimulation. This rearrangement joins TRBV27 to TRBJ1-6; D unresolved. The chain's CDR3 is CASSLRRNNSPLHF. In nucleotides, the CDR3 is TGTGCCAGCAGTTTACGCCGGAATAATTCACCCCTCCACTTT.